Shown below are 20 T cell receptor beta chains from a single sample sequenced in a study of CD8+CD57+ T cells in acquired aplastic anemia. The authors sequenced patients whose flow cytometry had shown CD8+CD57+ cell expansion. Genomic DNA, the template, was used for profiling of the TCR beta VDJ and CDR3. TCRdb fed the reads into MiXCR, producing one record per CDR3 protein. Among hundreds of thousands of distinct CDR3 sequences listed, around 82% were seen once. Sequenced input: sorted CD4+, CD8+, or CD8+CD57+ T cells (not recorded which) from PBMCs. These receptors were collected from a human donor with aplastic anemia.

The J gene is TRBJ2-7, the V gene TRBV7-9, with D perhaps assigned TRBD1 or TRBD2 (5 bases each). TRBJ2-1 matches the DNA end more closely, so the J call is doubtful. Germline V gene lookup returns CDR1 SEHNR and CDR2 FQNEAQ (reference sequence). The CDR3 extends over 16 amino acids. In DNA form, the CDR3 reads TGTGCCAGCAGCTTTCCTAGTGGGGGATACTACAATGAGCAGTTCTTC. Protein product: CASSFPSGGYYNEQFF.

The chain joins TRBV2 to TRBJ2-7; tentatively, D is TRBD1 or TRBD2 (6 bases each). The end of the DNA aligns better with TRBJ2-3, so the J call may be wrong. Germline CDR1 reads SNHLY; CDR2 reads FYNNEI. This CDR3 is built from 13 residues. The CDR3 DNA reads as TGTGCCAGCGGGGACGGGGGCTCCTATGAGCAGTATTTT. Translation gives CASGDGGSYEQYF.

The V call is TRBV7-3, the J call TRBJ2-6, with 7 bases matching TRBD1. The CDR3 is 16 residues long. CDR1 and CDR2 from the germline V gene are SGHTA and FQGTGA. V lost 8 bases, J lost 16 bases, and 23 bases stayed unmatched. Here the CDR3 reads CASQRARGNQPQHLTF. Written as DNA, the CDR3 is TGTGCCAGCCAGAGGGCCAGGGGGAACCAGCCCCAGCATCTGACTTTC.

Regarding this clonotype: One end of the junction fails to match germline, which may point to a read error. This chain's CDR3 is CASRSSAGVPHEQYF. CDR3 nucleotide sequence: TGCGCCAGCAGGTCTAGCGCGGGCGTGCCCCACGAGCAGTACTTC. The chain carries TRBV7-8 and TRBJ2-7; TRBD2 might be the D (6 bases). Per the germline V gene, CDR1 is SGHVS and CDR2 is FQNEAQ. This CDR3 is 15 amino acids long.

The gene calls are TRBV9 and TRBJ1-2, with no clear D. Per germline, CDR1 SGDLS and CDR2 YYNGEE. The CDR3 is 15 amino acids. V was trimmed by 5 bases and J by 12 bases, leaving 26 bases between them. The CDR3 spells CASRVTGNTQYFDTF. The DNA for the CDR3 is TGTGCCAGCAGAGTAACTGGGAACACTCAGTACTTCGACACCTTC.

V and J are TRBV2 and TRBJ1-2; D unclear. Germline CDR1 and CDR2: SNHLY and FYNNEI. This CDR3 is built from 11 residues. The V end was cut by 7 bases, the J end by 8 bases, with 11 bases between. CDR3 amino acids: CASTQLRGYTF. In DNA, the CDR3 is TGTGCCAGCACGCAATTAAGGGGCTACACCTTC.

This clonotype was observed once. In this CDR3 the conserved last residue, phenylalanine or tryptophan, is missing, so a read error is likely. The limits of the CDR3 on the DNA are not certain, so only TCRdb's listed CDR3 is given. The CDR3 protein is CASGWAEGGHNS. This rearrangement joins TRBV7-8 to TRBJ2-4; the table's D gene call, TRBD2, was not cross checked with the DNA. The CDR3 is 12 amino acids in total, end residues counted. In germline, CDR1 is SGHVS, CDR2 FQNEAQ.

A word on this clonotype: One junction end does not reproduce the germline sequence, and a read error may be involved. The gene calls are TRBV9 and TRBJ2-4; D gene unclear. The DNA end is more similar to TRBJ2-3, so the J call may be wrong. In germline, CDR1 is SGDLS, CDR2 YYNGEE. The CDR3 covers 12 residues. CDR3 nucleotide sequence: TGTGCCAGCGGCGTAGGGTCAGACATGCAGTATTTT. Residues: CASGVGSDMQYF.

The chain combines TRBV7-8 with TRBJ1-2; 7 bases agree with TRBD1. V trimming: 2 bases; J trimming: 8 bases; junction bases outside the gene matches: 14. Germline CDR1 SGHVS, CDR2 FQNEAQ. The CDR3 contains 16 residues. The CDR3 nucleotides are TGTGCCAGCAGCTTACGGGGAGGGGGCGATGCGCAGGGCTACACCTTC. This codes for CASSLRGGGDAQGYTF.

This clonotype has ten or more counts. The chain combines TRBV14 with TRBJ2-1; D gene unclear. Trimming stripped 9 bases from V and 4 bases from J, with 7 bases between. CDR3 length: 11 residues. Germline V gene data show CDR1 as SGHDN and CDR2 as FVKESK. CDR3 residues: CASSYYNEQFF. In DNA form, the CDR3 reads TGTGCCAGTAGTTATTACAATGAGCAGTTCTTC.

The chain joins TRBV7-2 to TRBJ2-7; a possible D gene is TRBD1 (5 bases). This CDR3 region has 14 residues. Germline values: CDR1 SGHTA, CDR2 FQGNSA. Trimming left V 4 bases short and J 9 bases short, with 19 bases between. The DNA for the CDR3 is TGTGCCAGCAGCTGGGCTACAGGTTCCTATACGCAGTACTTC. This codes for CASSWATGSYTQYF.

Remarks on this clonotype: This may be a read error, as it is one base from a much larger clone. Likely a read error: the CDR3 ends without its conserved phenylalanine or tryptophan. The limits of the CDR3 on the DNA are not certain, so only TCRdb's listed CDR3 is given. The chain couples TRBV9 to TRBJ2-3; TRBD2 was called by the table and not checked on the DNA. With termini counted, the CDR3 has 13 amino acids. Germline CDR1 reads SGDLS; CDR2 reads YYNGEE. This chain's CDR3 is CASSGLAGNTEEL.

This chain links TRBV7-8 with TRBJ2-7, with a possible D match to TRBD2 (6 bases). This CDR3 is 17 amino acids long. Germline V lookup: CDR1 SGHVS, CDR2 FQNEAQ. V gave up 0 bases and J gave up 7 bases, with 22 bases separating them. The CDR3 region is CASSLAGGPDTQYEQYV. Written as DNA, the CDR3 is TGTGCCAGCAGCTTAGCGGGAGGTCCCGATACGCAGTATGAGCAGTACGTC.

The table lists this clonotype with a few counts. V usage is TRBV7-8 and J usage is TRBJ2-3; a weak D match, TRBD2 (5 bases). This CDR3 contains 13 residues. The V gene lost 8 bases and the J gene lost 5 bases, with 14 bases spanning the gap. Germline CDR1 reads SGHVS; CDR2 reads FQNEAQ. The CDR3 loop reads CASGYAGRDTQYF. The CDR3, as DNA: TGTGCCAGCGGCTACGCGGGCAGAGATACGCAGTATTTT.

CDR3 in amino acids: CASSAPSWASFNVPFF. The CDR3 DNA sequence: TGTGCCAGCAGTGCGCCGAGTTGGGCGTCTTTCAATGTGCCGTTCTTC. This rearrangement joins TRBV2 to TRBJ2-1; D is ambiguous. Per germline, CDR1 SNHLY and CDR2 FYNNEI. Deletions cut 4 bases from V and 15 bases from J, with 28 bases between. This CDR3 has 16 residues.

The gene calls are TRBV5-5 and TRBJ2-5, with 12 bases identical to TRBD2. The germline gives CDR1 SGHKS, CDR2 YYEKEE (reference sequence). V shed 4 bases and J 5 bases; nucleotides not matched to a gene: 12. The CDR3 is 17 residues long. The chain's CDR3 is CASSQRMASGRDETQYF. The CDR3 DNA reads TGTGCCAGCAGCCAGCGTATGGCTAGCGGGAGGGATGAGACCCAGTACTTC.

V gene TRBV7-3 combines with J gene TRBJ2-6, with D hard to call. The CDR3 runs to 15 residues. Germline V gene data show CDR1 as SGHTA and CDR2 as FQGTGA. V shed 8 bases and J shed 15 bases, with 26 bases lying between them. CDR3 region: CASSRQANAVEHLTF. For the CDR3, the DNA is TGTGCCAGCTCAAGGCAGGCCAACGCGGTTGAACACCTGACTTTC.

The CDR3 is CASSGQGSGRSDDFF. The CDR3, as DNA: TGTGCCAGCAGCGGGCAAGGAAGCGGGAGGAGCGATGATTTCTTT. The rearrangement uses TRBV7-9 and TRBJ1-1, with D hard to call. The germline V gene encodes CDR1 SEHNR and CDR2 FQNEAQ (reference sequence). The CDR3 spans 15 residues. Deletions cut 5 bases from V and 13 bases from J, with 26 bases between.

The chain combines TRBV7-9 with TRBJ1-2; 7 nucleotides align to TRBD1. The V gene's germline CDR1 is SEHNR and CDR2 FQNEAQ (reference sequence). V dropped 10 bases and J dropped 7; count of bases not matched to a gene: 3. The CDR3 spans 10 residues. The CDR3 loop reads CATRGFGYTF. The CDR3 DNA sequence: TGTGCCACCAGGGGGTTTGGCTACACCTTC.

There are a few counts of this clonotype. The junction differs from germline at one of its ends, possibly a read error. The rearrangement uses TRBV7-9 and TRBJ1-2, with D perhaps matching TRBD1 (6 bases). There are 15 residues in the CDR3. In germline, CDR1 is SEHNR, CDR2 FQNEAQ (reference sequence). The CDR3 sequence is CASSLTGGAGYGYTF. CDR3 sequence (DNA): TGTGCCAGCAGCTTGACCGGGGGCGCCGGCTATGGCTATACCTTC.